This T cell receptor beta chain is from a study of regulatory T cells in long-lasting Graves disease. The CDR3 consists of 13 residues. V gave up 7 bases and J gave up 6 bases; unmatched junction bases: 5. Germline lookup yields CDR1 MNHEY and CDR2 SVGEGT. This clonotype was seen at least ten times. Antigen unknown. Indicated time point: newly diagnosed GD, antithyroid drugs for less than 3 months. Following extraction of RNA from PBMCs, that RNA was used to make the TCR library. Broader study findings: Accuracy was perhaps lowered by the small sample size.

Both iRepertoire HTBI primers and Arm-PCR of CDR3 regions were used to build the TCR beta libraries. TCRdb itself ran the multiplex PCR reads through MiXCR, one entry per CDR3 protein. The profile shows 550,000 to 600,000 distinct CDR3 sequences, roughly a sixth of them singletons. These data also featured in a second study, about T cells in Graves' hyperthyroidism and ophthalmopathy. That paper states: Ophthalmopathy, as predicted by the model, came a median about seven months after the prediction.

The source of this sequence is a young man with Graves disease. The sample here was peripheral blood mononuclear cells (PBMCs), taken at new diagnosis, from a patient treated with antithyroid drugs. The V and J genes are TRBV6-2 or TRBV6-3 and TRBJ2-3, with TRBD2 matching over 9 bases. CDR3 nucleotides: TGTGCCAGCATCGTAGCGGGAGCCGATACGCAGTATTTT. Translating gives CASIVAGADTQYF.